Each of the 2 T cell receptor beta chains below was sequenced from the same sample in a study of OX40 agonist ivuxolimab in advanced cancers. Clones were sequenced by immunoSEQ multiplex PCR, and TCRdb holds only the in-frame ones, with some missing. The data hold 65,000 to 80,000 clones, with over 90% observed a single time. Sequenced here: CD4+ or CD8+ T cells sorted from blood, sampled in a trial of the OX40 agonist ivuxolimab. All receptors come from an adult with an advanced solid tumor such as melanoma, head and neck, liver or kidney cancer.

This chain joins TRBV19 and TRBJ2-6; tentatively, D is TRBD1 or TRBD2 (5 bases each). The CDR3 is made up of 14 amino acids. CDR1 LNHDA and CDR2 SQIVND come from the germline V gene (reference sequence). V was trimmed by 3 bases and J by 4 bases, leaving 7 bases between them. The CDR3 DNA reads as TGTGCCAGTAGTATGGGACCCGGGGCCAACGTCCTGACTTTC. It encodes CASSMGPGANVLTF.

The chain uses TRBV9 and TRBJ2-7; 7 nucleotides agree with TRBD2. CDR1 SGDLS and CDR2 YYNGEE come from the germline V gene. This CDR3 has 16 amino acids. V dropped 3 bases and J dropped 2; count of bases not matched to a gene: 11. The CDR3 sequence: CASSEKLAVGAYEQYF. The DNA of the CDR3 is TGTGCCAGCAGCGAGAAGCTAGCGGTAGGGGCCTACGAGCAGTACTTC.